This paragraph covers one T cell receptor beta chain sequence. These data come from a study of blood T cell repertoires in COVID-19. About the study: From T cells, B-cell-depleted T cells, or PBMCs came the material, which was cDNA or gDNA.

V was pared by 0 bases and J by 3 bases, with 4 bases between. The CDR3 consists of 13 residues. The germline CDR1 and CDR2 sequences are SGHRS and YFSETQ. Per the original data handling: How many nucleated cells were present was estimated from reference gene primer amplification. Some clones are missing from TCRdb's copy, which holds only in-frame ones; the method was immunoSEQ multiplex PCR. V and J calls and clone size follow that table, whereas D and trimming were derived from the DNA. The table shows more than 35,000 clones, with 79% occurring only once. This receptor was identified in a man aged 65 to 85 with acute or convalescent COVID-19. The chain is built from TRBV5-1 and TRBJ1-5; D unclear. The sequenced sample consisted of peripheral blood. CDR3 nucleotide sequence: TGCGCCAGCAGCTTGGCTCTCAATCAGCCCCAGCATTTT. This encodes CASSLALNQPQHF.